Sequencing of this T cell receptor (beta chain) was carried out in a study of blood T cell repertoires in COVID-19. Study-level background: Whether acute or convalescent, the COVID-19 samples came from the United States, Italy and Spain. Nucleic acid was either cDNA or gDNA, and it came from T cells, B-cell-depleted T cells, or PBMCs.

Exposed volunteers were people who met a COVID-19 case within 2 weeks before study entry. Generated by immunoSEQ multiplex PCR, the TCRdb table keeps only in-frame clones and is missing some. This sample has over 200,000 clones, with 80% to 90% found just once. The germline gives CDR1 MNHEY, CDR2 SVGAGI. There are 14 residues in the CDR3. Trimming left V 2 bases short and J 1 base short, with 6 bases between. The TCR originated in a woman in her twenties or thirties who had been exposed to COVID-19. Sequencing input: PBMCs or T cells enriched from blood (not recorded which). The V and J genes are TRBV6-5 and TRBJ1-5; D not resolved. The CDR3 DNA reads as TGTGCCAGCAGTTACGGGCCGAGCAATCAGCCCCAGCATTTT. Translation gives CASSYGPSNQPQHF.